Listed below are T cell receptor beta chains from one sample, sequenced in a study of regulatory T cells in long-lasting Graves disease. MiXCR, applied by TCRdb to the multiplex PCR reads, yields one record per CDR3 protein. Of about 530,000 distinct CDR3 sequences listed, roughly 16% were seen once; the top ten hold approximately 25%. The data also belong to a second study, concerning T cells in Graves' hyperthyroidism and ophthalmopathy.

Specimen: peripheral blood mononuclear cells (PBMCs), collected at new diagnosis, from a patient treated with antithyroid drugs. These receptors all stem from a woman aged 40-60 years with Graves disease. The CDR3 runs from the conserved cysteine through the conserved F or W. Each record gives: J gene, V gene, D gene, CDR3 length, clone size, CDR3 DNA, CDR3 protein. A D gene is named only where the DNA matches it firmly. Size values are once, few and many counts, or a class for expanded clones, and some rows have none.

TRBJ2-7 TRBV3-1 . 14 few TGTGCCAGCAGCCAGGAGGTTGGGCCCTACGAGCAGTACTTC CASSQEVGPYEQYF
TRBJ2-2 TRBV5-1 . 18 few TGCGCCAGCAGCTTGGCCAAAAAATACAGCTCTTACACCGGGGAGCTGTTTTTT CASSLAKKYSSYTGELFF
TRBJ1-3 TRBV3-1 . 15 many TGTGCCAGCAGCCAAGTTGGGACTGGCGGAAACACCATATATTTT CASSQVGTGGNTIYF
TRBJ2-5 TRBV12-3/TRBV12-4 . 16 many TGTGCCAGCAGCGCAGCGGGACAGGCCTACCAAGAGACCCAGTACTTC CASSAAGQAYQETQYF
TRBJ2-3 TRBV5-1 TRBD2 15 few TGCGCCAGCAGCCCCATGCGGGGGGGCGGAGATACGCAGTATTTT CASSPMRGGGDTQYF
TRBJ1-2 TRBV12-3/TRBV12-4 . 12 many TGTGCCAGCAGTACGACACCGAATGGCTACACCTTC CASSTTPNGYTF
TRBJ2-7 TRBV7-2 . 15 many TGTGCCAGCAGCTTAGTGCAGGGGGGATCTAACGAGCAGTACTTC CASSLVQGGSNEQYF
TRBJ2-1 TRBV7-9 TRBD1 18 many TGTGCCAGCAGCTTAGCCAGGACAGGGGGCAACTCCTACAATGAGCAGTTCTTC CASSLARTGGNSYNEQFF
TRBJ2-5 TRBV11-2 TRBD2 15 many TGTGCCAGCAGAATTAGCGGGGGGGCGGCGGAGACCCAGTACTTC CASRISGGAAETQYF
TRBJ2-5 TRBV28 . 15 . TGTGCCAGCAGTTTTGTTGTTGGGGGGTGGGAGACCCAGTACTTC CASSFVVGGWETQYF
TRBJ1-1 TRBV2 . 15 few TGTGCCAGCAGACTACGGACTGGGAAGAACACTGGAGCTTTCTTT CASRLRTGKNTGAFF
TRBJ2-1 TRBV20-1 . 16 few TGCAGTGCTAGGCCGGCGGGACTTAGCTCCTACAATGAGCAGTTCTTC CSARPAGLSSYNEQFF
TRBJ2-2 TRBV6-1 TRBD2 18 many TGTGCCAGCAGGTGGGGGATAGCGGGGGCCCTAAACACCGGGGAGCTGTTTTTT CASRWGIAGALNTGELFF
TRBJ2-1 TRBV3-1 . 18 few TGTGCCAGCAGCCGGGTGCGGACGAGGGGTGAGGGCTACAATGAGCAGTTCTTC CASSRVRTRGEGYNEQFF
TRBJ1-4 TRBV7-9 . 18 many TGTGCCAGCAGCACACGGTCGGGACGGACAGCAACTAATGAAAAACTGTTTTTT CASSTRSGRTATNEKLFF
TRBJ1-4 TRBV2 . 13 many TGTGCCAGCAAGGAATTGATTAATGAAAAACTGTTTTTT CASKELINEKLFF
TRBJ2-3 TRBV2 TRBD1 14 . TGTGCCAGCAGACAGGGGATTTCTTCGGATACGCAGTATTTT CASRQGISSDTQYF
TRBJ1-5 TRBV4-1 . 16 few TGCGCCAGCAGCCATAGAATGGGGTATAGCAATCAGCCCCAGCATTTT CASSHRMGYSNQPQHF
TRBJ1-2 TRBV6-2/TRBV6-3 . 14 once TGTGCCAGCAGTGAAGCGGGGGGCGCCGATGGCTACACCTTC CASSEAGGADGYTF
TRBJ1-2 TRBV2 . 13 many TGTGCCAGCAGTGGTGTCGGGACGTATGGCTACACCTTC CASSGVGTYGYTF
TRBJ2-1 TRBV20-1 TRBD2 15 . TGCAGTGCTAGCGGACTAGCGGGTAGGACATCTGAGCAGCTCTTC CSASGLAGRTSEQLF
TRBJ1-1 TRBV20-1 TRBD1 13 many TGCAGTGCTGGCGACAGGGGTGAGACTGAAGCTTTCTTT CSAGDRGETEAFF
TRBJ1-2 TRBV30 . 14 . TGTGCCTGGACACCCCAGGAATTTTACTATGGCTACACCTTC CAWTPQEFYYGYTF
TRBJ2-2 TRBV20-1 TRBD1 15 . TGCAGTGCTAGGATTGGGACAGCGAACACCGGGGAGCTGTTTTTT CSARIGTANTGELFF
TRBJ1-1 TRBV12-3/TRBV12-4 . 13 many TGTGCCAGCAGTTGGATAGAGAACACTGAAGCTTTCTTT CASSWIENTEAFF
TRBJ1-2 TRBV18 TRBD1 16 . TGTGCCAGCTCACCCTCGACAGGGCAGGGAAGTTATGGCTACACCTTC CASSPSTGQGSYGYTF
TRBJ2-7 TRBV9 . 14 few TGTGCCAGCAGCGTGGGGGGAACCGACATCGAGCAGTACTTC CASSVGGTDIEQYF
TRBJ1-6 TRBV2 TRBD1 14 . TGTGCCAGCGACAGGGCAGAGAATAATTCACCCCTCCACTTT CASDRAENNSPLHF
TRBJ2-7 TRBV3-1 . 14 few TGTGCCAGCAGCCAAGCCGGACAAACCTACGAGCAGTACTTC CASSQAGQTYEQYF
TRBJ1-2 TRBV5-1 TRBD1 17 few TGCGCCAGCAGGATCGGACAGGGTCGAGTAGTAAACTATGGCTACACCTTC CASRIGQGRVVNYGYTF
TRBJ2-7 TRBV7-2 . 15 many TGTGCCAGCAGCTTAACGGGCCGACTCTCCTACGAGCAGTACTTC CASSLTGRLSYEQYF
TRBJ2-5 TRBV2 TRBD2 16 many TGTGCCAGCAGTTCGAGACTAGCGGGGCCACAAGAGACCCAGTACTTC CASSSRLAGPQETQYF
TRBJ2-6 TRBV4-2 TRBD1 16 . TGTGCCAGCGCAAGACAGGGGGAGGCTGGGGCCAACGTCCTGACTTTC CASARQGEAGANVLTF
TRBJ2-1 TRBV27 . 15 many TGTGCCAGCAGTTGGCCGGGACGAGCTTGGAGTGAGCAGTTCTTC CASSWPGRAWSEQFF
TRBJ1-4 TRBV12-3/TRBV12-4 TRBD1 15 many TGTGCCAGCAGTTTCACGGACAGGGGGAGTGAAAAACTGTTTTTT CASSFTDRGSEKLFF
TRBJ1-1 TRBV5-6 . 15 many TGTGCCAGCAGCTTGGGAGTGACAGTGAACACTGAAGCTTTCTTT CASSLGVTVNTEAFF
TRBJ2-1 TRBV2 TRBD2 15 many TGTGCCAGCAGTGTAAAGCGGGGGGGAAGCAATGAGCAGTTCTTC CASSVKRGGSNEQFF
TRBJ2-7 TRBV2 TRBD2 13 many TGTGCCAGCAGTAATAGCGGGGGTGAGAGATGGTACTTC CASSNSGGERWYF
TRBJ1-5 TRBV11-2 . 15 many TGTGCCAGCAGCCGGGACAAAAATACAAATCAGCCCCAGCATTTT CASSRDKNTNQPQHF
TRBJ2-5 TRBV11-2 TRBD2 16 few TGTGCCAGCAGCTCCTGGACTAGCGGGGGGAGAGAGACCCAGTACTTC CASSSWTSGGRETQYF
TRBJ2-5 TRBV20-1 TRBD1 15 many TGCAGTGCTAGAGACCCGGGACAGACGATGGAGACCCAGTACTTC CSARDPGQTMETQYF
TRBJ1-1 TRBV10-3 . 14 many TGTGCCATCAGTGAAATGACAGCGAACACTGAAGCTTTCTTT CAISEMTANTEAFF
TRBJ1-4 TRBV2 TRBD1 15 many TGTGCCAGCAACTCTGGGGGGACAGGGTCCGAAAAACTGTTTTTT CASNSGGTGSEKLFF
TRBJ1-2 TRBV29-1 . 13 . TGCAGCGTTGAAACGGAAACCCGCTATGGCTACACCTTC CSVETETRYGYTF
TRBJ2-7 TRBV12-3/TRBV12-4 . 12 . TGTGCCAGCAGCCAAACCCGGGACCACGGGTACTTC CASSQTRDHGYF
TRBJ1-4 TRBV2 . 11 many TGTGCCAGCAGTCCTTATGAAAAACTGTTTTTT CASSPYEKLFF
TRBJ2-7 TRBV12-3/TRBV12-4 TRBD1 16 . TGTGCCAGCAGCCCCCAAGGACAGGAGTTCTCCTACGAGCAGTACTTC CASSPQGQEFSYEQYF
TRBJ1-5 TRBV7-9 TRBD1 16 . TGTGCCAGCAGCTCTTGGACAGGGTGGGACAATCAGCCCCAGCATTTT CASSSWTGWDNQPQHF
TRBJ1-5 TRBV20-1 . 15 many TGCAGTGCTAGAGATTTATTGGGTAGCAATCAGCCCCAGCATTTT CSARDLLGSNQPQHF
TRBJ1-5 TRBV20-1 . 14 few TGCAGTGCTAGGCCCGGGTCGGGCAATCAGCCCCAGCATTTT CSARPGSGNQPQHF
TRBJ2-4 TRBV30 . 15 . TGTGCCTGGAGTGTAAGGGGGGGAGCCAAAAACATTCAGTACTTC CAWSVRGGAKNIQYF
TRBJ1-1 TRBV6-1 . 13 many TGTGCCGGGGGAACCGACCCGAACACTGAAGCTTTCTTT CAGGTDPNTEAFF
TRBJ2-7 TRBV29-1 . 14 . TGCAGCGTTGAAGGTGGCCAGGGCGGCTACGAGCAGTACTTC CSVEGGQGGYEQYF
TRBJ2-5 TRBV19 . 14 few TGTGCCAGTAAAAACACTCCCGGGCGGGAGACCCAGTACTTC CASKNTPGRETQYF
TRBJ1-1 TRBV12-5 . 8 . TGTGCTAGTGGTTACGCTTTCTTT CASGYAFF
TRBJ1-5 TRBV7-9 . 16 . TGTGCCAGCAGCTTGGTCTCCGGGGCAGCGTTGACGCCCCAGCATTTT CASSLVSGAALTPQHF
TRBJ1-4 TRBV3-1 . 15 many TGTGCCAGCAGCCAAGATTTGGCAGGGAATGAAAAACTGTTTTTT CASSQDLAGNEKLFF
TRBJ2-1 TRBV5-1 . 15 many TGCGCCAGCAACTTTGGAGAACGCACCTACAATGAGCAGTTCTTC CASNFGERTYNEQFF